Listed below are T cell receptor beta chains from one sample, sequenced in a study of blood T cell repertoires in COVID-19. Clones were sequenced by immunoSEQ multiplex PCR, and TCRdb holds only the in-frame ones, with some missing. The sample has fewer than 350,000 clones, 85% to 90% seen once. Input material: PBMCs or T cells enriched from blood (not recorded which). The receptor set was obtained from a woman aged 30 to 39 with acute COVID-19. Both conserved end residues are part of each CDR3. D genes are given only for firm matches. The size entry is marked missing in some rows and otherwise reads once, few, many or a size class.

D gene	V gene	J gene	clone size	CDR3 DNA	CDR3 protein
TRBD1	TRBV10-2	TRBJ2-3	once	TGCGCCAGCAGTGACCGGACAGGGGTTGATACGCAGTATTTT	CASSDRTGVDTQYF
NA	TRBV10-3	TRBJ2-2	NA	TGTGCCATCAGTGAGCGGGAGATCACCGGGGAGCTGTTTTTT	CAISEREITGELFF
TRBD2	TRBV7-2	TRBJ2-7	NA	TGTGCCAGCAGCTTAGGGACTAGCGGGAGAGGAGAGCAGTACTTC	CASSLGTSGRGEQYF
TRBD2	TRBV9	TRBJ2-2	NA	TGTGCCAGCAGCGGGCGGGAGGGCCTAATCGGGGAGCTGTTTTTT	CASSGREGLIGELFF
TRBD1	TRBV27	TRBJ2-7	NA	TGTGCCAGCAGTCTCCGGACAGGGGAGTCCTACGAGCAGTACTTC	CASSLRTGESYEQYF
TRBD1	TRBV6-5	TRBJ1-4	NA	TGTGCCAGCAGCCGAGGGCAACAGGGGAATGAAAAACTGTTTTTT	CASSRGQQGNEKLFF
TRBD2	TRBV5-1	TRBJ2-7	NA	TGCGCCAGCAGACCCGGGACTAGCGGGAACTACGAGCAGTACTTC	CASRPGTSGNYEQYF
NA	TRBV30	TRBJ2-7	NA	TGTGCCTGGAGTGCTATCGACAGGTTTCCCTACGAGCAGTACTTC	CAWSAIDRFPYEQYF
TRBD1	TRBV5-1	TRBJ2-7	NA	TGCGCCAGCAGCTTATTGCAGGGGGCGATGTATCCCTACGAGCAGTACTTC	CASSLLQGAMYPYEQYF
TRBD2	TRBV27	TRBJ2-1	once	TGTGCCAGCAGTTCGACCGGGACTAGCGGCCTTCTCTCCTACAATGAGCAGTTCTTC	CASSSTGTSGLLSYNEQFF
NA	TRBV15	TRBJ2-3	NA	TGTGCCACCAGCAGAGGTAAAGGGGGTACAGATACGCAGTATTTT	CATSRGKGGTDTQYF
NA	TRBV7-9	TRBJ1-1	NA	TGTGCCAGCAGCTCGCAGGGGTACACTGAAGCTTTCTTT	CASSSQGYTEAFF
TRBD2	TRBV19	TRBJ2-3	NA	TGTGCCAGTAGTATAGCCGGGGGGGGAGATACGCAGTATTTT	CASSIAGGGDTQYF
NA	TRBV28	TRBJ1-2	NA	TGTGCCAGCAGGACCACAGGGTTGGGGAACTATGGCTACACCTTC	CASRTTGLGNYGYTF
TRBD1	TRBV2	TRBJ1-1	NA	TGTGCCAGCAGTGAGGACAGGGGGAGGGGGACTGAAGCTTTCTTT	CASSEDRGRGTEAFF
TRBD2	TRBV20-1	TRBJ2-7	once	TGCAGTGCTAGTGCTAGCGGGACATACGAGCAGTACTTC	CSASASGTYEQYF
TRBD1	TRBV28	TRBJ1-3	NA	TGTGCCAGCAGTGGTCTAGGTCGACCCGGGACAGGGTCCGGCACCATATATTTT	CASSGLGRPGTGSGTIYF
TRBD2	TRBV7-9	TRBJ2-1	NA	TGTGCCAGCAGCTTAGAGGGCGGGGGACTCCTCAATGAGCAGTTCTTC	CASSLEGGGLLNEQFF
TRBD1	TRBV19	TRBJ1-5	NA	TGTGCCAGTAGTAGATACGGCGAGGACAGGGGACTGAAAACTCAGCCCCAGCATTTT	CASSRYGEDRGLKTQPQHF
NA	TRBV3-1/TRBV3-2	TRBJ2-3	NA	TGTGCCAGCAGCCCAATGGGGGCAAGCACAGATACGCAGTATTTT	CASSPMGASTDTQYF
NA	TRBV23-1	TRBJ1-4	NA	TGCGCCAGCAGTCCCCAGATTTGTGAAAAACTGTTTTTT	CASSPQICEKLFF
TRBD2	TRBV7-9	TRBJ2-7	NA	TGTGCCAGCAGCTACGGACTAGCGGGAATCTACGAGCAGTACTTC	CASSYGLAGIYEQYF
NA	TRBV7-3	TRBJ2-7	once	TGTGCCAGCAGCGCACAGGGGCGGGGGGTACCCCACGAGCAGTACTTC	CASSAQGRGVPHEQYF
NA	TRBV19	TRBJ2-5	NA	TGTGCCAGTAGTATAATTGGAGGGCAAGAGACCCAGTACTTC	CASSIIGGQETQYF
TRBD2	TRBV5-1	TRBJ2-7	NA	TGCGCCAGCAGCTCAGGGAGGACTAGCGGGGGAAACTACGAGCAGTACTTC	CASSSGRTSGGNYEQYF
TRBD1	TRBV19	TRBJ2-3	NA	TGTGCCAGTAGTATAGGGGGACAGGGGGCCGCAGATACGCAGTATTTT	CASSIGGQGAADTQYF
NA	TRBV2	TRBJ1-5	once	TGTGCCAGCAGATACGGGGAGGGCAATCAGCCCCAGCATTTT	CASRYGEGNQPQHF
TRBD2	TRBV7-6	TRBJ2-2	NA	TGTGCCAGCAGCTCCCCGGGACTAGCGGAGCCGAACACCGGGGAGCTGTTTTTT	CASSSPGLAEPNTGELFF
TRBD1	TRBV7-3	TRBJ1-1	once	TGTGCCAGCAGCCACCGGGACAGGGGGTCTGAAGCTTTCTTT	CASSHRDRGSEAFF
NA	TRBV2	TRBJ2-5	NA	TGTGCCAGCAGTGAATTACCCGGGATCCAAGAGACCCAGTACTTC	CASSELPGIQETQYF
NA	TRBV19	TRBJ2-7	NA	TGTGCCAGTAGTATTGCAGGCAGCTCCTACGAGCAGTACTTC	CASSIAGSSYEQYF
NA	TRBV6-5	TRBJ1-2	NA	TGTGCCAGCAGTCTACGAGAGCGTAACTATGGCTACACCTTC	CASSLRERNYGYTF
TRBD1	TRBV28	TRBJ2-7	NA	TGTGCCAGCAGCCCAGGAACAGGGGGCGAGCAGTACTTC	CASSPGTGGEQYF
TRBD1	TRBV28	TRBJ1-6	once	TGTGCCAGCAGGAAGACAGGGGGCTCACCCCTCCACTTT	CASRKTGGSPLHF
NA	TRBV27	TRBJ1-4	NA	TGTGCCAGCAGGCTGGGCGGGGCTGAAAAACTGTTTTTT	CASRLGGAEKLFF
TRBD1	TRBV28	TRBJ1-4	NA	TGTGCCAGCAGTTTAAGGGGGACAGGGGCTAATGAAAAACTGTTTTTT	CASSLRGTGANEKLFF
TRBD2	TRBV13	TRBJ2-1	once	TGTGCCAGCAGCTTAGGACCGGGACTAGAGGAGAGCTCCTACAATGAGCAGTTCTTC	CASSLGPGLEESSYNEQFF
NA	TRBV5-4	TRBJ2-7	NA	TGTGCCAGCAGCTTTGGAGGGTACGAGCAGTACTTC	CASSFGGYEQYF
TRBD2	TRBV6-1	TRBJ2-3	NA	TGTGCCAGCAGTGAGCCGCTAGCGGGCGTGGGGACAGATACGCAGTATTTT	CASSEPLAGVGTDTQYF
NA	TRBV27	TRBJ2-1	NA	TGTGCCAGCAGACTTCTCGAGGGAGGTATTTACAATGAGCAGTTCTTC	CASRLLEGGIYNEQFF
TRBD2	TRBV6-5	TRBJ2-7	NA	TGTGCCAGCAGCTCAGCGGGGCGGGACGAGCAGTACTTC	CASSSAGRDEQYF
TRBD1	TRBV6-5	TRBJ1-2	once	TGTGCCAGCGGATCCCAGGGGGCAGGGGGCTACACCTTC	CASGSQGAGGYTF
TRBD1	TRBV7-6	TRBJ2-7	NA	TGTGCCAGCAGCTTAAAATCGGTGGGACAGGGCTTATCCTACGAGCAGTACTTC	CASSLKSVGQGLSYEQYF
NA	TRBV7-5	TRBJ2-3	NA	TGTGTCAGAAGCTTCTTGTGGCCAGCGGGAGGCCAGGGTGGCGCGCAGTATTTT	CVRSFLWPAGGQGGAQYF
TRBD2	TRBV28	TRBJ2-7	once	TGTGCCAGCAGCACGGGGGGCGAGCAGTACTTC	CASSTGGEQYF
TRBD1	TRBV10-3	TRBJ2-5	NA	TGTGCCATCAGTGAGAGGACAGGGCCTCAAGAGACCCAGTACTTC	CAISERTGPQETQYF
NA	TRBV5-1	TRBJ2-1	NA	TGCGCCAGCAGCTTGGCCGGAGATCCCCTCAATGAGCAGTTCTTC	CASSLAGDPLNEQFF